The sequence of this TCR beta chain was determined in a study of blood T cell repertoires in COVID-19 (dated by TCRdb to the early 2020s). With respect to the entire study: Collaborator samples came from the United States, Italy and Spain and covered acute and convalescent phases of COVID-19. The prospective study material was composed of cDNA or gDNA derived from T cells, B-cell-depleted T cells, or PBMCs. Subjects who had been exposed to COVID-19, were actively infected with it, or had recovered from it provided the deeply sampled blood TCRbeta repertoires that made up the dataset. The repertoires were released in a freely available public database meant as a resource for research on the immune response to SARS-CoV-2. Samples were obtained from the ongoing ImmuneRACE study (first 160 participants) and from 1,254 subjects provided by 6 global collaborators. Sample metadata almost always included a de-identified subject ID, COVID-19 status, age in years and sex. HLA class I and class II types, where available, came from metadata supplied by the sample provider rather than from assay-based typing.

Study-wide conclusions, independent of this receptor: Clinical and demographic metadata were provided uncurated, with the amount varying by source and participant.

V loses 5 bases, J loses 3 bases, and the germline ends lie 8 bases apart. The germline V gene gives CDR1 as SNHLY and CDR2 as FYNNEI. The CDR3 contains 12 residues, cysteine and phenylalanine counted. Just the 36-base CDR3 DNA is kept, in frame starting at base 1. TCRbeta CDR3 regions were amplified from genomic DNA using the immunoSEQ Assay, a bias-controlled multiplex PCR. The paper's data handling went like this. The number of nucleated cells in each sample was estimated by amplification of reference gene primers within the assay. Sequence reads were collapsed and filtered to measure the absolute abundance of every unique TCRbeta CDR3 rearrangement. For each sample, productive Simpson clonality was calculated as the square root of Simpson's diversity index over productive rearrangements. TCRdb holds this immuneACCESS table with in-frame rearrangements only. Some clones are missing; in checked studies, unresolved V genes explain under half, and the rest has no known cause. Clone size and V and J calls were adopted from that table, with D and trimming inferred from the DNA. Here the sample has approximately 200,000 clones; about 90% occur a single time. The ten most abundant clones make up about 4% of the sample.

Worth noting for this clone: What antigen it recognizes has not been identified. It has no much larger one-base neighbor in the sample; base qualities were not kept.

Participants in the prospective study were enrolled through a virtual design, were aged about 18 to 90 years, and lived in roughly 26 United States geographic areas. To assign participants to cohorts, the prospective study relied on clinical history that participants themselves reported in a screening survey and a study questionnaire. Exposed participants were defined as having been in contact with someone with a PCR-confirmed or clinician-diagnosed COVID-19 case within 2 weeks of study entry. Mobile phlebotomists in the prospective study collected whole blood, serum and a nasopharyngeal or oropharyngeal swab from every participant. Over a roughly 2-month period, participants in the prospective study had the option of providing additional blood draws and questionnaires. Before DNA extraction, blood samples from the prospective study were shipped at room temperature or frozen.

Sequenced material: PBMCs or T cells enriched from blood (not recorded which). The rearranged segments are TRBV2 and TRBJ2-7; 6 matching bases give a weak D call of TRBD1. This receptor was identified in a woman aged 30 to 39 who had been exposed to COVID-19. The CDR3 region reads CASSTGHYEQYF. The base sequence is TGTGCCAGCAGTACAGGGCACTACGAGCAGTACTTC.